This TCR beta chain was identified during a study of blood T cell repertoires in COVID-19. Germline V lookup: CDR1 SGHTS, CDR2 YDEGEE. The V and J ends lost 4 bases and 3 bases respectively, with 23 bases between them. The CDR3 loop spans 17 amino acids. This table comes from immunoSEQ multiplex PCR, and its TCRdb copy is limited to in-frame clones, with some not included. The sample lists almost 500,000 clones, roughly nine tenths seen once, with approximately 8% in the top ten. The chain carries TRBV5-8 and TRBJ2-7; weak D call: TRBD1 (6 bases). The specimen was PBMCs or T cells enriched from blood (not recorded which). The TCR originated in a woman aged 55-75 years who had recovered from COVID-19. CDR3 region: CASSPNPMGRGNYEQYF. Here the CDR3 DNA reads TGTGCCAGCAGCCCGAACCCCATGGGCAGGGGTAACTACGAGCAGTACTTC.